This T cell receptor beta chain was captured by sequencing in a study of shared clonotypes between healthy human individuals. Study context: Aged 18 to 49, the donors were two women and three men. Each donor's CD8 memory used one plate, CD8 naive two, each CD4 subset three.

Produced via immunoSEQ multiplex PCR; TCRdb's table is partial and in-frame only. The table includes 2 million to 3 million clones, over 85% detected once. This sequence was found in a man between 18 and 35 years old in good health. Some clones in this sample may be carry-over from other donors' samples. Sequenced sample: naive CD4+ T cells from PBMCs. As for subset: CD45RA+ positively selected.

DNA for the CDR3: TGTGCCAGCAGCCGGCCAGGGGGCCAAAACATTCAGTACTTC. It specifies CASSRPGGQNIQYF. The chain uses TRBV9 and TRBJ2-4, with TRBD1 matching over 8 bases. This CDR3 spans 14 amino acids. Germline V CDR1 and CDR2: SGDLS, YYNGEE. Trimming removed 4 bases from V and 5 bases from J; junction bases left unmatched: 5.